This is a list of T cell receptor beta chains from one sample in a study of Ad26.COV2.S vaccination and SARS-CoV-2 variants. TCRdb's copy holds only in-frame clones and misses some; the assay was immunoSEQ multiplex PCR. The sample includes over 400,000 clones, approximately 92% of them seen just once. This sample comprised peripheral blood, obtained in a trial of Ad26.COV2.S vaccine versus placebo. The receptors shown here come from a person aged 18-60 years who received the Ad26.COV2.S COVID-19 vaccine or a placebo. Each CDR3 is given with its conserved first and last residue. The order of the fields is clone size, V gene, J gene, D gene, CDR3 DNA, CDR3 protein. D genes are given only for firm matches. Some rows have no size entry. The others give once, few or many, or a class for an expanded clone.

NA	TRBV4-3	TRBJ2-7	NA	TGCGCCAGCAGCCAGGACAAGACCTACGAGCAGTACTTC	CASSQDKTYEQYF
NA	TRBV11-3	TRBJ1-4	NA	TGTGCCAGCAGCTCCTACGGGGAAAAACTGTTTTTT	CASSSYGEKLFF
NA	TRBV6-5	TRBJ1-1	NA	TGTGCCAGCAGTTACCACAGCGCCGGTACTGAAGCTTTCTTT	CASSYHSAGTEAFF
NA	TRBV9	TRBJ2-7	NA	TGTGCCAGCAGCGTAGACCCACAGGGATCCTCCTACGAGCAGTACTTC	CASSVDPQGSSYEQYF
NA	TRBV7-9	TRBJ1-1	NA	TGTGCCAGCAACTCGAGGGGCAACACTGAAGCTTTCTTT	CASNSRGNTEAFF
NA	TRBV7-9	TRBJ2-1	TRBD1	TGTGCCAGCAGCTCTCACCGGGACAGGGACGAGCAGTTCTTC	CASSSHRDRDEQFF
NA	TRBV6-4	TRBJ1-5	NA	TGTGCCAGCAGCGTAGATCAGGGTAGGGACCATCAGCCCCAGCATTTT	CASSVDQGRDHQPQHF
NA	TRBV7-9	TRBJ2-1	NA	TGTGCCAGCAGCACCTACTTCCAGGGCGCAAGGAATGAGCAGTTCTTC	CASSTYFQGARNEQFF
NA	TRBV2	TRBJ2-3	TRBD2	TGTGCCAGCAGTCCTGGACTAGTAATGGATACGCAGTATTTT	CASSPGLVMDTQYF
NA	TRBV28	TRBJ1-1	NA	TGTGCCAGCAGTTTGGGGAACACTGAAGCTTTCTTT	CASSLGNTEAFF
NA	TRBV14	TRBJ2-5	TRBD1	TGTGCCAGCAGCCTGACAGGGGATTATGAGGAGACCCAGTACTTC	CASSLTGDYEETQYF
NA	TRBV9	TRBJ2-7	NA	TGTGCCAGCAGCGTAGGGACAACCTACGAGCAGTACTTC	CASSVGTTYEQYF
NA	TRBV9	TRBJ2-2	NA	TGTGCCAGCAGCCTAGGAGGGCCGGCCGGGGAGCTGTTTTTT	CASSLGGPAGELFF
NA	TRBV19	TRBJ2-5	NA	TGTGCCAGTAGTATATTAGGGGGGGCCCAGTACTTC	CASSILGGAQYF
NA	TRBV7-2	TRBJ1-6	NA	TGTGCCAGCAGCCGCAGGACCCGGGACAATTCACCCCTCCACTTT	CASSRRTRDNSPLHF
once	TRBV3-1/TRBV3-2	TRBJ1-4	TRBD1	TGTGCCAGCAGCCTACCGGGACAGGGTAAAGAAAAACTGTTTTTT	CASSLPGQGKEKLFF
NA	TRBV5-1	TRBJ2-3	TRBD2	TGCGCCAGCAGCTTGGCGGGGGGTGCAGATACGCAGTATTTT	CASSLAGGADTQYF
once	TRBV6-4	TRBJ2-7	TRBD1	TGTGCCAGCAGTGACTCGAGGGACAGGGGATCCTACGAGCAGTACTTC	CASSDSRDRGSYEQYF
NA	TRBV5-1	TRBJ1-1	TRBD1	TGCGCCAGCAGCGTACTTCTGGGACAGGGGGCTGAAGCTTTCTTT	CASSVLLGQGAEAFF
NA	TRBV18	TRBJ2-1	NA	TGTGCCAGCTCGATCGGAGACGGGAGTGTCAATGAGCAGTTCTTC	CASSIGDGSVNEQFF
once	TRBV24-1	TRBJ1-5	NA	TGTGCCACCAGTGTACCGGGCCGCCCGGATCAGCCCCAGCATTTT	CATSVPGRPDQPQHF
NA	TRBV2	TRBJ2-7	NA	TGTGCCAGCAGGAACTACGAGGTGCAGTACTTC	CASRNYEVQYF
few	TRBV4-3	TRBJ1-1	TRBD1	TGCGCCAGCAGCCAACTACCGGGACAGGGGAACACTGAAGCTTTCTTT	CASSQLPGQGNTEAFF
NA	TRBV28	TRBJ2-1	TRBD2	TGTGCCAGCAGTTCCCCGGGAGCGGGGGCGTACAATGAGCAGTTCTTC	CASSSPGAGAYNEQFF
once	TRBV19	TRBJ2-3	NA	TGTGCCAGTAGTATAGACGGGGACTGGGACCGCCGAACAGATACGCAGTATTTT	CASSIDGDWDRRTDTQYF
NA	TRBV27	TRBJ1-2	NA	TGTGCCAGCAGTTTATCGGCAGGGCGAGGAGGTGGCTACACCTTC	CASSLSAGRGGGYTF
NA	TRBV6-5	TRBJ1-6	NA	TGTGCCAGCAGTTACTCGAGGAGCTCACGACCCCTCCACTTT	CASSYSRSSRPLHF
NA	TRBV7-9	TRBJ2-7	NA	TGTGCCAGCAGCTTAGGAGAGGGGCCCTACGAGCAGTACTTC	CASSLGEGPYEQYF
NA	TRBV5-1	TRBJ2-5	NA	TGCGCCAGCAGCCCGGGGGTGCAAGAGACCCAGTACTTC	CASSPGVQETQYF
NA	TRBV5-1	TRBJ1-2	NA	TGCGCCAGCAGCCCCGGCGGCAGTACTCCCTATGGCTACACCTTC	CASSPGGSTPYGYTF
NA	TRBV19	TRBJ2-2	NA	TGTGCCAGTAGTATAGACCCGGGGTGGAACACCGGGGAGCTGTTTTTT	CASSIDPGWNTGELFF
NA	TRBV24-1	TRBJ2-5	NA	TGTGCCACCAGTGATTTGGGAAGGGGGGTAAGGGAGACCCAGTACTTC	CATSDLGRGVRETQYF
NA	TRBV12-3/TRBV12-4	TRBJ2-6	TRBD2	TGTGCCAGCGGGAGGGGTGGGGCCAACGTCCTGACTTTC	CASGRGGANVLTF
NA	TRBV18	TRBJ1-6	NA	TGTGCCAGCTCGATATTTCAGCCTTCACCCCTCCACTTT	CASSIFQPSPLHF
NA	TRBV4-1	TRBJ2-1	TRBD2	TGCGCCAGCAGCCAAGTCGAGGGGAGGGGACTAGGCATCTACAATGAGCAGTTCTTC	CASSQVEGRGLGIYNEQFF
NA	TRBV9	TRBJ1-1	NA	TGTGCCAGCAGCCCCCAAACAGGGACTGAAGCTTTCTTT	CASSPQTGTEAFF